The next 19 T cell receptor beta chains were all read from a single sample in a study of blood T cell repertoires in COVID-19 (dated by TCRdb to the early 2020s). The library was generated by the immunoSEQ multiplex PCR assay. TCRdb stores this immuneACCESS table with in-frame sequences only. Part of the clones is absent; in the studies checked, under half of the shortfall reflects unresolved V genes, and no reason is known for the rest. The table for this sample lists some 200,000 clones; roughly 84% of them were counted only once. 3% to 3.5% of the sample rests with the top ten. Sequencing was performed on peripheral blood. These receptors came from a woman in her 30s who had recovered from COVID-19.

The J gene is TRBJ2-5, the V gene TRBV7-9; D might be TRBD1 (6 bases). CDR3 size: 15 residues. CDR1 and CDR2 (germline): SEHNR, FQNEAQ (reference sequence). Trimming cost V 1 base and J 2 bases, with 11 bases left between them. The CDR3: CASSLDRVGQETQYF. DNA for the CDR3: TGTGCCAGCAGCTTAGACAGGGTGGGTCAAGAGACCCAGTACTTC.

This chain connects TRBV18 to TRBJ2-3; a weak D match, TRBD1 (5 bases). Trimming stripped 3 bases from V and 0 bases from J, with 22 bases between. From germline, CDR1 is KGHSH and CDR2 LQKENI. This CDR3 spans 19 amino acids. The CDR3, as DNA: TGTGCCAGCTCACCCCCGGCAGGGCGAGGCCCTTCTAGCACAGATACGCAGTATTTT. It specifies CASSPPAGRGPSSTDTQYF.

The V call is TRBV14, the J call TRBJ2-3; 12 nucleotides align to TRBD2. The trim removed 4 bases at V and 4 bases at J, leaving 6 bases unmatched. CDR1 and CDR2 (germline): SGHDN, FVKESK. CDR3 size: 16 residues. The DNA of the CDR3 is TGTGCCAGCAGCCCCTGGCTAGCGGGAGGGGCAGATACGCAGTATTTT. Translation: CASSPWLAGGADTQYF.

This chain uses TRBV19 with TRBJ1-1, with D unresolved. Germline V CDR1 and CDR2: LNHDA, SQIVND (reference sequence). V was clipped by 6 bases and J by 1 base, with 9 bases between them. This CDR3 region has 13 residues. CDR3 DNA sequence: TGTGCCAGTAGGCTTCCGGGGAACACTGAAGCTTTCTTT. Residues: CASRLPGNTEAFF. Drawing the rest from reference TRBV19 and TRBJ1-1, the complete variable domain is DGGITQSPKYLFRKEGQNVTLSCEQNLNHDAMYWYRQDPGQGLRLIYYSQIVNDFQKGDIAEGYSVSREKKESFPLTVTSAQKNPTAFYLCASRLPGNTEAFFGQGTRLTVV.

The rearrangement uses TRBV27 and TRBJ1-5; D may be TRBD1 (6 bases). V was shortened by 4 bases and J by 3 bases, with 10 bases between the two germline ends. This CDR3 region has 14 residues. Per germline, CDR1 MNHEY and CDR2 SMNVEV (reference sequence). The CDR3: CASSWTALNQPQHF. CDR3 nucleotide sequence: TGTGCCAGCAGTTGGACAGCCCTCAATCAGCCCCAGCATTTT.

The V call is TRBV5-1, the J call TRBJ2-3; 11 nucleotides align to TRBD2. Germline V gives CDR1 SGHRS, CDR2 YFSETQ. CDR3 length: 16 amino acids. V shed 4 bases, J shed 1 base, and the junction held 5 bases outside the gene matches. The CDR3 DNA sequence: TGCGCCAGCAGCGCGACACTAGCGGGAGGCACAGATACGCAGTATTTT. Encoded protein: CASSATLAGGTDTQYF.

V is TRBV2 and J is TRBJ1-2; TRBD1 aligns across 8 bases. This CDR3 has 14 residues. V shed 6 bases, J shed 4 bases, and the junction held 7 bases outside the gene matches. Germline CDR1 and CDR2: SNHLY and FYNNEI. Here the CDR3 DNA reads TGTGCCAGCAGGTGGACAGGGACTATCTATGGCTACACCTTC. Translation: CASRWTGTIYGYTF.

This clone was observed a single time. This sequence joins TRBV7-2 and TRBJ2-6; 7 nucleotides agree with TRBD1. CDR3 length equals 19 residues. Per germline, CDR1 SGHTA and CDR2 FQGNSA. J gave up 1 base and V 2 bases, and 11 bases lay outside the gene matches. The DNA for the CDR3 is TGTGCCAGCAGCTTAACGCCAGGGGGACAAGAGTCTGGGGCCAACGTCCTGACTTTC. Encoded protein: CASSLTPGGQESGANVLTF. The entire variable domain, with the rest obtained from reference TRBV7-2 and TRBJ2-6, is as follows: GAGVSQSPSNKVTEKGKDVELRCDPISGHTALYWYRQSLGQGLEFLIYFQGNSAPDKSGLPSDRFSAERTGGSVSTLTIQRTQQEDSAVYLCASSLTPGGQESGANVLTFGAGSRLTVL.

The chain joins TRBV9 to TRBJ1-2, with TRBD1 as a possible D gene (5 bases). V lost 2 bases and J lost 2, with 16 bases in between. The CDR3 spans 16 residues. CDR1 is SGDLS, CDR2 YYNGEE, per germline. CDR3 DNA: TGTGCCAGCAGCGTCCATCCGGGGGACTCCAACTATGGCTACACCTTC. Translated, it gives CASSVHPGDSNYGYTF.

This clone was observed a handful of times. The chain combines TRBV30 with TRBJ1-5; 10 nucleotides match TRBD1. Unmatched junction bases numbered 5, after V lost 2 bases and J lost 7 bases. The CDR3 totals 14 residues. Germline CDR1 reads GTSNPN; CDR2 reads SVGIG (reference sequence). CDR3 sequence (DNA): TGTGCCTGGAGTCAGGACAGGGGGGGACAGCCCCAGCATTTT. Translating it yields CAWSQDRGGQPQHF.

The rearrangement joins TRBV5-1 to TRBJ1-1, with a tentative D call TRBD1 (5 bases). Looked up from germline, CDR1 is SGHRS and CDR2 is YFSETQ. The V end lost 6 bases, the J end lost 7 bases, and 16 bases lay between the germline ends. This CDR3 has 13 residues. The CDR3 DNA reads as TGCGCCAGCATGAACCAGGGCGCCGATGAAGCTTTCTTT. Its translation is CASMNQGADEAFF.

The CDR3 nucleotides read TGTGCCAGCAGTTTTTGGGGGGTAGAAAAACTGTTTTTT. Residues: CASSFWGVEKLFF. The chain employs TRBV28 and TRBJ1-4; weak D call: TRBD1 (5 bases). The CDR3 loop spans 13 amino acids. Looked up from germline, CDR1 is MDHEN and CDR2 is SYDVKM. Trimming left V 3 bases short and J 8 bases short, with 10 bases between.

The chain employs TRBV5-1 and TRBJ2-1, with D perhaps TRBD1 (6 bases). Trimming stripped 0 bases from V and 4 bases from J, with 14 bases between. The CDR3 is 16 amino acids. The germline gives CDR1 SGHRS, CDR2 YFSETQ. In nucleotides, the CDR3 is TGCGCCAGCAGCTTGGGGGGGCGCCGGAGGTACAATGAGCAGTTCTTC. Translated, it gives CASSLGGRRRYNEQFF.

J is TRBJ2-7 and V is TRBV28; TRBD2 matches at 9 bases. CDR1 is MDHEN, CDR2 SYDVKM, per germline. The CDR3 covers 16 residues. V lost 3 bases to trimming and J lost 1 base; unmatched junction nucleotides: 7. CDR3 loop: CASSFLPREGSYEQYF. Here the CDR3 DNA reads TGTGCCAGCAGTTTCCTGCCGCGGGAGGGATCCTACGAGCAGTACTTC.

The chain combines TRBV19 with TRBJ1-1; 7 bases line up with TRBD1. This CDR3 is 16 amino acids long. The trim removed 5 bases at V and 0 bases at J, leaving 9 bases unmatched. Germline lookup yields CDR1 LNHDA and CDR2 SQIVND (reference sequence). The CDR3 nucleotides read TGTGCCAGTAGTTTTAGGACAGGACTTATGAACACTGAAGCTTTCTTT. Protein sequence: CASSFRTGLMNTEAFF.

This clone occurred once. The CDR3 reads CAISEGTFSGANVLTF. The CDR3 bases are TGTGCCATCAGTGAGGGGACTTTTTCTGGGGCCAACGTCCTGACTTTC. The V and J genes are TRBV10-3 and TRBJ2-6; maybe TRBD2 (6 bases). The CDR3 runs to 16 residues. Germline V CDR1 and CDR2: ENHRY, SYGVKD. Trimming left V 2 bases short and J 1 base short, with 9 bases between.

The CDR3 DNA follows: TGTGCCAGCAGCTTGGGCGGACAGGTCGGAAATTCACCCCTCCACTTT. This encodes CASSLGGQVGNSPLHF. The chain couples TRBV5-5 to TRBJ1-6, with 7 nucleotides matching TRBD1. Trimming at V came to 0 bases and at J to 7 bases, leaving 7 bases not matched to a gene. Germline V CDR1 and CDR2: SGHKS, YYEKEE (reference sequence). This CDR3 has 16 residues.

The V gene is TRBV5-5, the J gene TRBJ1-3, with D maybe TRBD1 (5 bases). V was pared by 5 bases and J by 5 bases, with 14 bases between. The CDR3 covers 14 residues. Germline V gene sequence: CDR1 SGHKS, CDR2 YYEKEE (reference sequence). The CDR3, as DNA: TGTGCCAGCAGTTCAGGGCAGGGCAGAAACACCATATATTTT. Its translation is CASSSGQGRNTIYF.

V is TRBV11-2 and J is TRBJ2-7; no firm D call. This CDR3 has 13 amino acids. Germline CDR1 and CDR2: SGHAT and FQNNGV. Deletions cut 1 base from V and 5 bases from J, with 9 bases between. This chain's CDR3 is CASSLGRFHEQYF. In nucleotides, the CDR3 is TGTGCCAGCAGCTTAGGCCGGTTCCACGAGCAGTACTTC.